This is a list of T cell receptor beta chains from one sample in a study of beta chain features in type 1 diabetes. TCRdb keeps only in-frame clones here, not all; method: immunoSEQ multiplex PCR. The sample shows under 250,000 clones, less than 15% of them seen only once. Sequencing used naive CD4+ T cells from blood. Receptor source: a woman aged 35 to 49 in good health. The CDR3 runs from the conserved cysteine through the conserved F or W. D genes are given only for firm matches. The size field is filled for only some rows; it gives once, few, many or a size class.

TRBJ2-2	TRBV4-3	.	.	CASSLGAAGGTGELFF	TGCGCCAGCAGCCTGGGGGCCGCCGGTGGGACCGGGGAGCTGTTTTTT
TRBJ2-4	TRBV6-5	few	TRBD1	CASSYSTGTGSRIQYF	TGTGCCAGCAGTTACTCGACCGGGACAGGGTCTCGCATTCAGTACTTC
TRBJ2-7	TRBV14	.	.	CASSQVNFGQIYEQYF	TGTGCCAGCAGCCAAGTAAATTTCGGACAGATCTACGAGCAGTACTTC
TRBJ1-1	TRBV5-1	few	.	CASSETQGSEAFF	TGCGCCAGCAGCGAAACACAGGGATCTGAAGCTTTCTTT
TRBJ1-4	TRBV27	few	.	CASSFYGADEKLFF	TGTGCCAGCAGTTTTTATGGGGCCGATGAAAAACTGTTTTTT
TRBJ2-1	TRBV6-5	.	TRBD1	CASSYPGGRNEQFF	TGTGCCAGCAGTTACCCAGGGGGCAGGAATGAGCAGTTCTTC
TRBJ2-7	TRBV7-2	few	TRBD1	CASRQGQANYEQYF	TGTGCCAGCAGACAGGGACAGGCCAACTACGAGCAGTACTTC
TRBJ1-2	TRBV19	few	.	CASQDRRLYGYTF	TGTGCCAGTCAGGACAGAAGACTCTATGGCTACACCTTC
TRBJ1-6	TRBV10-2	few	TRBD1	CASSETGQGAGSPLHF	TGCGCCAGCAGTGAAACCGGACAGGGGGCAGGGTCACCCCTCCACTTT
TRBJ2-3	TRBV7-2	few	.	CASSIGPDTQYF	TGTGCCAGCAGCATTGGGCCAGATACGCAGTATTTT
TRBJ1-1	TRBV4-3	few	TRBD1	CASSQLQGTGGTEAFF	TGCGCCAGCAGCCAGCTTCAGGGGACAGGGGGCACTGAAGCTTTCTTT
TRBJ2-3	TRBV9	few	TRBD2	CASSAPGLAVPPQYF	TGTGCCAGCAGCGCCCCGGGACTAGCGGTCCCCCCGCAGTATTTT
TRBJ2-7	TRBV7-2	.	TRBD2	CASTRVGTSGGQIYEQYF	TGTGCCAGCACCCGGGTGGGGACTAGCGGGGGGCAAATCTACGAGCAGTACTTC
TRBJ2-1	TRBV6-1	few	.	CASSDWSDYNEQFF	TGTGCCAGCAGTGATTGGAGTGACTACAATGAGCAGTTCTTC
TRBJ2-3	TRBV5-6	few	.	CASSLTRLPTDTQYF	TGTGCCAGCAGCTTGACCAGGTTACCCACAGATACGCAGTATTTT
TRBJ1-6	TRBV7-2	few	TRBD1	CASSPSGQGLLPLHF	TGTGCCAGCAGCCCTTCGGGACAGGGTCTTTTACCCCTCCACTTT
TRBJ2-1	TRBV5-1	few	TRBD1	CASSLSTRTGELMNEQFF	TGCGCCAGCAGCTTGTCCACCCGGACAGGGGAGCTAATGAATGAGCAGTTCTTC
TRBJ1-4	TRBV6-5	.	.	CASSRNRVGEKLFF	TGTGCCAGCAGTCGTAACAGGGTAGGGGAAAAACTGTTTTTT
TRBJ2-2	TRBV7-9	few	.	CASSLVAANTGELFF	TGTGCCAGCAGCTTGGTAGCGGCGAACACCGGGGAGCTGTTTTTT
TRBJ2-7	TRBV5-1	.	TRBD2	CASSTGLAGSGEQYF	TGCGCCAGCAGCACGGGACTAGCGGGGTCTGGTGAGCAGTACTTC
TRBJ2-5	TRBV6-6	.	TRBD2	CASSPIPGLVSETQYF	TGTGCCAGCAGCCCAATTCCGGGACTAGTATCAGAGACCCAGTACTTC
TRBJ1-1	TRBV29-1	many	.	CSVGTSNTEAFF	TGCAGCGTCGGGACATCGAACACTGAAGCTTTCTTT
TRBJ2-6	TRBV27	few	.	CASKGGAPGANVLTF	TGTGCCAGCAAGGGGGGGGCGCCAGGGGCCAACGTCCTGACTTTC
TRBJ2-1	TRBV5-1	few	.	CASSLVNNEQFF	TGCGCCAGCAGCTTGGTTAACAATGAGCAGTTCTTC
TRBJ2-7	TRBV6-5	.	TRBD2	CASSYSPSGDPQYF	TGTGCCAGCAGTTACTCCCCTAGCGGGGATCCCCAGTACTTC
TRBJ2-5	TRBV5-1	.	TRBD1	CASSRDSPQETQYF	TGCGCCAGCAGCAGGGACAGCCCTCAAGAGACCCAGTACTTC
TRBJ1-6	TRBV5-1	few	.	CASSLMGQMDNSPLHF	TGCGCCAGCAGCTTAATGGGACAAATGGATAATTCACCCCTCCACTTT
TRBJ1-4	TRBV5-1	.	TRBD1	CASSGGGQGYEKLFF	TGCGCCAGCAGCGGTGGAGGACAGGGTTATGAAAAACTGTTTTTT
TRBJ2-7	TRBV7-2	.	TRBD2	CASSPEGQRAGGEQYF	TGTGCCAGCAGCCCGGAGGGCCAACGAGCGGGGGGCGAGCAGTACTTC
TRBJ2-3	TRBV7-2	.	.	CASRWWGGPSDTQYF	TGTGCCAGCAGGTGGTGGGGGGGCCCATCAGATACGCAGTATTTT
TRBJ2-6	TRBV5-1	.	.	CASSLGQYSGANVLTF	TGCGCCAGCAGCCTGGGTCAGTATTCTGGGGCCAACGTCCTGACTTTC
TRBJ2-2	TRBV7-9	.	TRBD2	CASSPQGLLAGFTGELFF	TGTGCCAGCAGCCCCCAAGGTTTACTAGCGGGGTTCACCGGGGAGCTGTTTTTT
TRBJ1-2	TRBV20-1	.	.	CSAGGGGYTF	TGCAGTGCGGGGGGGGGTGGCTACACCTTC
TRBJ1-1	TRBV29-1	.	.	CSVTENMNTEAFF	TGCAGCGTAACAGAAAACATGAACACTGAAGCTTTCTTT
TRBJ2-5	TRBV6-5	.	TRBD1	CASSKTGGGGVTQYF	TGTGCCAGCAGCAAGACAGGGGGCGGCGGGGTGACCCAGTACTTC
TRBJ1-5	TRBV15	.	TRBD1	CATSIRGWGQPQHF	TGTGCCACCAGCATCAGGGGGTGGGGTCAGCCCCAGCATTTT
TRBJ1-6	TRBV4-1	.	TRBD1	CASSLAGTGAKRLHF	TGCGCCAGCAGCCTAGCCGGGACAGGGGCAAAGCGCCTCCACTTT
TRBJ2-1	TRBV25-1	few	.	CASRGEPINEQFF	TGTGCCAGCAGGGGCGAGCCGATCAATGAGCAGTTCTTC
TRBJ1-2	TRBV2	.	.	CASSGTANNYGYTF	TGTGCCAGCAGTGGAACAGCAAATAACTATGGCTACACCTTC
TRBJ2-3	TRBV5-4	.	.	CASTTLTTSTDTQYF	TGTGCCAGCACCACTTTGACGACTAGCACAGATACGCAGTATTTT
TRBJ2-1	TRBV13	.	TRBD2	CASSSWTSGVSSYNEQFF	TGTGCCAGCAGCTCCTGGACTAGCGGGGTTAGCTCCTACAATGAGCAGTTCTTC
TRBJ2-3	TRBV5-1	.	.	CASSSLSTLSTDTQYF	TGCGCCAGCAGCTCCCTAAGTACCTTATCCACAGATACGCAGTATTTT
TRBJ2-5	TRBV10-3	few	.	CAISESNFWADKETQYF	TGTGCCATCAGTGAGTCGAATTTCTGGGCAGACAAAGAGACCCAGTACTTC
TRBJ1-2	TRBV18	.	.	CASSPPQGNGYTF	TGTGCCAGCTCACCACCGCAGGGCAATGGCTACACCTTC
TRBJ2-5	TRBV7-9	.	.	CASSLGTLLAETQYF	TGTGCCAGCAGCTTAGGTACCCTCTTGGCTGAGACCCAGTACTTC
TRBJ2-6	TRBV29-1	many	.	CSTRGPGANVLTF	TGCAGTACCAGGGGACCTGGGGCCAACGTCCTGACTTTC
TRBJ1-2	TRBV4-1	few	.	CASSQDPAGNYGYTF	TGCGCCAGCAGCCAGGATCCCGCAGGGAATTATGGCTACACCTTC
TRBJ2-1	TRBV14	.	.	CASSRLKGGTVVHEQFF	TGTGCCAGCAGCCGTCTAAAGGGCGGGACAGTCGTCCATGAGCAGTTCTTC
TRBJ2-1	TRBV12-2	.	.	CASRLDRRGRLYNDEQFF	TGTGCAAGTCGCTTAGATCGCAGGGGACGTCTTTACAACGATGAGCAGTTCTTC
TRBJ2-1	TRBV11-2	few	.	CASSSPGVANEQFF	TGTGCCAGCAGCTCCCCCGGGGTAGCCAATGAGCAGTTCTTC
TRBJ1-1	TRBV10-3	few	.	CAITPGSHPNTEAFF	TGTGCTATCACCCCGGGATCACACCCGAACACTGAAGCTTTCTTT
TRBJ2-1	TRBV10-2	.	TRBD1	CASSKDRGLYNEQFF	TGCGCCAGCAGTAAGGACAGGGGGCTCTACAATGAGCAGTTCTTC
TRBJ1-2	TRBV7-2	few	.	CASSREYRYGYTF	TGTGCCAGCAGCCGCGAATACCGCTATGGCTACACCTTC
TRBJ2-3	TRBV7-9	.	TRBD2	CASSFPPSGGNTDTQYF	TGTGCCAGCAGCTTCCCACCTAGCGGGGGAAACACAGATACGCAGTATTTT